The present T cell receptor beta chain was sequenced within a study of early T cells in non-severe SARS-CoV-2 infection. Germline CDR1 and CDR2: DFQATT and SNEGSKA (reference sequence). Between the trimmed V and J ends, which lost 0 bases and 5 bases, there was a span of 16 bases. The CDR3 contains 15 residues. This clonotype was found many times. TCRdb fed the 5' RACE reads into MiXCR, producing one record per CDR3 protein. This sample carries roughly 60,000 distinct CDR3 sequences, about 6.4% of them seen once, and the ten largest clones take 5.5% to 7.5%. This TCR was recovered from an adult who was a healthcare worker with PCR-confirmed SARS-CoV-2 infection or an uninfected control (not recorded which). Source: whole blood, taken at baseline. The chain has TRBV20-1 and TRBJ2-5; no definite D call. CDR3 sequence: CSARDRTRQAETQYF. The CDR3 DNA reads as TGCAGTGCTAGAGATCGAACGAGGCAGGCGGAGACCCAGTACTTC.